This T cell receptor beta chain is from a study of cytomegalovirus exposure and HLA in healthy donors. The CDR3 is 16 residues long. V shed 4 bases and J 9 bases; nucleotides not matched to a gene: 13. Germline-derived CDR1 and CDR2 are SGHDN and FVKESK. The table came from immunoSEQ multiplex PCR; TCRdb's copy has only in-frame clones and leaves some out. The repertoire holds 80,000 to 90,000 clones, 96% seen once, with about 0.8% in the top ten. This chain uses TRBV14 with TRBJ2-1, with 9 bases matching TRBD2. This clonotype originated in a man aged 18 to 29 in good health and CMV-seronegative. Input material: PBMCs. Here the CDR3 DNA reads TGTGCCAGCAGCCTTTCAGAAGCGGGAGGTAGGGGTGAGCAGTTCTTC. This translates into CASSLSEAGGRGEQFF.